The sequence of this T cell receptor beta chain was determined in a study of persistence of HIV-infected CD4 T cells. Study conclusions and caveats: Compared with CD3/CD28-stimulated cells, CMV- and Gag-responding cells showed lower TCRbeta richness.

Nonspecific anti-CD3/anti-CD28 bead stimulation represents the broad CD4+ T cell repertoire. CD4+ T cells upregulating both CD40 ligand and CD69 were sorted as responding cells. This clone came up once. The antigen remains undetermined. CDR3 length equals 15 residues. The germline CDR1 and CDR2 sequences are MNHEY and SVGAGI. J was trimmed by 2 bases and V by 6 bases; bases with no gene match: 9. The libraries were made with immunoSEQ version 4 in survey mode. Each sample used up to 1 ug genomic DNA diluted to 10 ng/uL. Here immunoSEQ multiplex PCR was the method, and the copy in TCRdb shows in-frame clones only, minus some. The sample yields 45,000 or so clones, 88% seen once.

The chain carries TRBV6-5 and TRBJ2-7; 8 bases align to TRBD2. Source: CD4+ T cells sorted from PBMCs after 18-hour stimulation, taken from a patient who received antiretroviral therapy. The receptor was isolated from an adult woman with HIV who was CMV-seropositive. The CDR3 bases are TGTGCCAGCAGCCTATCTAGCGGGCGAGCCTACGAGCAGTACTTC. This codes for CASSLSSGRAYEQYF.